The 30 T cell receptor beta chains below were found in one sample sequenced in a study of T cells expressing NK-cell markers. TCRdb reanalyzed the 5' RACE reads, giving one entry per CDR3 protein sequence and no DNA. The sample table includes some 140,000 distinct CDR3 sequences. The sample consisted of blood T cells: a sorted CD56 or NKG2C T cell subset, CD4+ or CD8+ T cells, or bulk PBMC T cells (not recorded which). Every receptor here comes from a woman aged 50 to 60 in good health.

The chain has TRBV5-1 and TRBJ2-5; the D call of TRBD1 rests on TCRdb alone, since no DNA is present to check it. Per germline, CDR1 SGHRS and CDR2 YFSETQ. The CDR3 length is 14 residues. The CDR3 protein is CASSFRGRAETQYF.

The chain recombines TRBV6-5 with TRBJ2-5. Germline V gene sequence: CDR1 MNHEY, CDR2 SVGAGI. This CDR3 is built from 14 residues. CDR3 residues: CASSYSGDQETQYF.

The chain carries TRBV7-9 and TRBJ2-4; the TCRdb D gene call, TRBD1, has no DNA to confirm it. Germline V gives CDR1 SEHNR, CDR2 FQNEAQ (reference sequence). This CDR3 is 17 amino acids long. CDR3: CASSRPGQPHTKNIQYF.

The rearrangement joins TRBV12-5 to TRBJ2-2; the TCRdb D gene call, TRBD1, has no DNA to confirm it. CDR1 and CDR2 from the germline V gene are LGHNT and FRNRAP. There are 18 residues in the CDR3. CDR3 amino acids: CASGTGQGALANTGELFF.

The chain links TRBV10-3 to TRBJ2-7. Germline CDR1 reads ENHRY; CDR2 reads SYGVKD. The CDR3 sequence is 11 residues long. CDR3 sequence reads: CAISEHGEQYF.

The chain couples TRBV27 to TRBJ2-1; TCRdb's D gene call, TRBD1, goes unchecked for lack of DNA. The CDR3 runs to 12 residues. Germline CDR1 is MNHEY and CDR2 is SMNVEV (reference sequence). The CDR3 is CASSLDRLEQFF.

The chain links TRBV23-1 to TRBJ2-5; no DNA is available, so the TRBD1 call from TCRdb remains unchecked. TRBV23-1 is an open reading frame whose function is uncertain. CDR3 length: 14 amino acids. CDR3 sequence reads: CASPPPGGQETQYF.

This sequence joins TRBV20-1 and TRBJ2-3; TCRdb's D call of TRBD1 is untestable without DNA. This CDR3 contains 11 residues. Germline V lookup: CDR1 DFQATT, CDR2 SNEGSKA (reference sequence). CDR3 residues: CSAPRADTQYF.

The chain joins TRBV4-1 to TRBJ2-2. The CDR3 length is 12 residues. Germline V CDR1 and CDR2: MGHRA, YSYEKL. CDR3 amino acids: CASTSFTGELFF.

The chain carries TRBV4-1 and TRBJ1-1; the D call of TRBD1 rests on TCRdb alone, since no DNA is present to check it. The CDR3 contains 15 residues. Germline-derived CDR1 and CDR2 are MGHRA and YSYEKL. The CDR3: CASSQQTGIGPEAFF.

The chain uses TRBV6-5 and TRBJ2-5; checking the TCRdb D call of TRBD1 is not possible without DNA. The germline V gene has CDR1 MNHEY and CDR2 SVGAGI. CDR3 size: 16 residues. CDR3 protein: CASSHLMGAEGETQYF.

The CDR3 sequence is CASSQEAEFDTGELFF. J is TRBJ2-2 and V is TRBV3-1. The CDR3 has 16 residues. Germline V gene lookup returns CDR1 LGHDT and CDR2 YNNKEL (reference sequence).

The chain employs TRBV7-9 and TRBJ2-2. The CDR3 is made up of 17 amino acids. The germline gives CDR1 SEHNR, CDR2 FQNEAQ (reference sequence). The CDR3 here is CASSLVGRKVNTGELFF.

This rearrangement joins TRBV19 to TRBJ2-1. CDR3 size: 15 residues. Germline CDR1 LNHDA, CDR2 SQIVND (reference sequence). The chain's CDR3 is CASSIVFSSYNEQFF.

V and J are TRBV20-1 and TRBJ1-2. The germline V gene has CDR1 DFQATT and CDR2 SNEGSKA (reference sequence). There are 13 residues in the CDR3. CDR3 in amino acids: CSARGRNDYGYTF.

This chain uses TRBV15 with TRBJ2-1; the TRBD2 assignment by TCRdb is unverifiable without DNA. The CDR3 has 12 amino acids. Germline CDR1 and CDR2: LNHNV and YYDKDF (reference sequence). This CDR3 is CATGGLYNEQFF.

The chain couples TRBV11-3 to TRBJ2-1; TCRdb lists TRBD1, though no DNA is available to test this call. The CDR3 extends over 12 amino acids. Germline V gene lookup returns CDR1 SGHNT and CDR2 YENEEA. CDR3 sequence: CASRGQYNEQFF.

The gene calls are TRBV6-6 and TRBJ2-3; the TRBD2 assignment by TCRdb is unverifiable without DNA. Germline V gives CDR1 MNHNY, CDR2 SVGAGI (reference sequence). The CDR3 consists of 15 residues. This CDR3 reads CASDAPGLPPDTQYF.

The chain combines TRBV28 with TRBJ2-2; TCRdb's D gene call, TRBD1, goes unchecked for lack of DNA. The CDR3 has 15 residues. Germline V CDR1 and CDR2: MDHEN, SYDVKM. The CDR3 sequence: CASSPTQGGTGELFF.

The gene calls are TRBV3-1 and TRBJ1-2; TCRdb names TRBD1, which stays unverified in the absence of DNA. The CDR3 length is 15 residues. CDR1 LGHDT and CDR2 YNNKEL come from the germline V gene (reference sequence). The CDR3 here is CASSQAKGQQYGYTF.

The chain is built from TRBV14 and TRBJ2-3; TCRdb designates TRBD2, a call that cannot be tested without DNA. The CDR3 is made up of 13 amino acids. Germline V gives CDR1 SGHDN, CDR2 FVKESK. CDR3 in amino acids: CASRGRSTDTQYF.

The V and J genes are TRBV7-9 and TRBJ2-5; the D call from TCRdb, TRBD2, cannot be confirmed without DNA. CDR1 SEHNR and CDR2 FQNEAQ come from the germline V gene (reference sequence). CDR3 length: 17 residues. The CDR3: CASSLSSGGRAGETQYF.

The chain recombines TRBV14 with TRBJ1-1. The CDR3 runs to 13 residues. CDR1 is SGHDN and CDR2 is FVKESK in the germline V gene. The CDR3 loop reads CASSWYPNTEAFF.

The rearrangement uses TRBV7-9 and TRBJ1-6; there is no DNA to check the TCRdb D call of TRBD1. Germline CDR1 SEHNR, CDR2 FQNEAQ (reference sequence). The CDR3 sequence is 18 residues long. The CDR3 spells CASSLAELGGYNNSPLHF.

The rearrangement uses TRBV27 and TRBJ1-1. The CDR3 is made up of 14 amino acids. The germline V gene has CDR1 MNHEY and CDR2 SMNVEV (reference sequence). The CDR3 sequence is CASSFAGLNTEAFF.

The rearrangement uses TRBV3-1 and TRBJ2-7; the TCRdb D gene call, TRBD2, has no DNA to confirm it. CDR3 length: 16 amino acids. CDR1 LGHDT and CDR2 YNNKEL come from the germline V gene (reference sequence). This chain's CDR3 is CASSQPTGGLPYEQYF.

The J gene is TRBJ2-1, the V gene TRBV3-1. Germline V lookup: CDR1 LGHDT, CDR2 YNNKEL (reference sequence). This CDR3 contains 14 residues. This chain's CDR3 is CASSQDPDDNEQFF.

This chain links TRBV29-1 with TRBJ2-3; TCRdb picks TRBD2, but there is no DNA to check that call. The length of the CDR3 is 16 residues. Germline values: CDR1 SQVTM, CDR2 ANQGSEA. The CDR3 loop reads CSVAISGYPSTDTQYF.

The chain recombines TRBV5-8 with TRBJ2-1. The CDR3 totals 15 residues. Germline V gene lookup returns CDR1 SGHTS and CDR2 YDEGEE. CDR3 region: CASSLGLGDYNEQFF. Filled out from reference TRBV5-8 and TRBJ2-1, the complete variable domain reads EAGVTQSPTHLIKTRGQQATLRCSPISGHTSVYWYQQALGLGLQFLLWYDEGEERNRGNFPPRFSGRQFPNYSSELNVNALELEDSALYLCASSLGLGDYNEQFFGPGTRLTVL.

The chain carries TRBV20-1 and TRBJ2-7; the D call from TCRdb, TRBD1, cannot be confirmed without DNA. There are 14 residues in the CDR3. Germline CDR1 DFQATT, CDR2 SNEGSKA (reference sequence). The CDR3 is CSARDSSGRNEQYF.